The TCR beta chain under discussion was sequenced for a study of tumor-infiltrating lymphocytes in glioblastoma multiforme (dated by TCRdb to about 2017). A note on the overall study: To find out whether intratumoral genomic heterogeneity fosters TIL diversity, the study jointly investigated somatic mutations, TIL diversity and immune response activity.

Broad study findings and their caveats: Because T cells carry unequal numbers of TCR transcripts, RNA-based TCR sequencing may distort clone frequencies. T cells were not sorted into functional subsets, and such sorting was noted by the authors as a future improvement. Only one glioblastoma patient was included in the TCR and somatic mutation analysis, limiting generalizability.

The CDR3 runs 15 residues from the cysteine to the phenylalanine. The DNA shown is the 45-base CDR3, in frame from base 1. Sequences SGHDT (CDR1) and YYEEEE (CDR2) are obtained from the germline V gene. TCRB libraries were built from RNA via three nested multiplex PCR rounds using a modified ARM-PCR protocol with multiple V-beta primers and a C-beta primer. ProtoScript II Reverse Transcriptase and a C-beta primer were used to synthesize TCRB-specific cDNA from 0.4 to 0.6 ug total RNA. For the TCRB libraries, no unique molecular identifiers were described. The third PCR added barcodes and adapters over approximately 25 cycles with Deep VentR (exo-) polymerase, followed by gel purification of 250-500 bp bands. TCRB libraries were sequenced with 250 bp paired-end reads on an Illumina HiSeq 2500. As for how the authors treated the data: Trimmomatic was used to clean reads, FLASH to merge reads, MiGEC to assign V, D and J segments, and VDJtools to perform the analysis. VDJtools was used to calculate the Shannon-Wiener diversity index, which quantified repertoire diversity. TCRdb trimmed public reads at Q25 via fastp, called clones via MiXCR and kept in-frame beta chains. One record per CDR3 amino acid sequence lists the most common genes and DNA. The V and J calls shown here were made by TCRdb, not taken from the authors' results. The sample table lists over 14,000 distinct CDR3 sequences, about 69% of them with a count of one. Approximately 40% of the sample lies in the top ten.

The AllPrep DNA/RNA mini kit was used to purify genomic DNA and total RNA at the same time from each of the approximately 11 tumor samples. Every RNA sample had an OD 260/280 ratio above 1.9 and an RNA integrity number above 6.5. Points on this clonotype: Its antigen remains unidentified. One junction end does not reproduce the germline sequence, and a read error may be involved.

The sequencing sample was made of brain tumor tissue. Rearrangement joined TRBV5-6 to TRBJ2-7; a weak D assignment points to TRBD2 (5 bases agree). The sequence derives from a male donor with glioblastoma. The sequence in DNA is TGTGCGAGCAGCTTGAACCCACCGGGATGGAACGAGCAGTACTTC. Its amino acids are CASSLNPPGWNEQYF.